The 7 T cell receptor beta chains presented below share a single source sample, sequenced in a study of CD8+ T cells in alopecia areata. In each case, RNA was isolated and then reverse transcribed into cDNA as the sequencing template. This table comes from immunoSEQ multiplex PCR, and its TCRdb copy is limited to in-frame clones, with some not included. The table lists roughly 120,000 clones, 55% to 80% of them singletons. The sample taken for sequencing was CD4+ T cells sorted from blood. All receptors derive from a human donor in good health.

The chain carries TRBV25-1 and TRBJ2-5, with D possibly TRBD1 on 6 matching bases. Germline loops: CDR1 MGHDK, CDR2 SYGVNS. V gave up 3 bases and J gave up 0 bases, with 11 bases separating them. The CDR3 contains 15 residues. The DNA of the CDR3 is TGTGCCAGCAGTGATCCCCGGACAGACCAAGAGACCCAGTACTTC. Protein product: CASSDPRTDQETQYF.

This clone showed up just a few times. This chain uses TRBV29-1 with TRBJ1-2; 9 nucleotides match TRBD1. The V gene end was trimmed by 5 bases and the J gene end by 4 bases; junction bases not matched to a gene: 5. The CDR3 contains 13 residues. Per germline, CDR1 SQVTM and CDR2 ANQGSEA. CDR3 loop: CSVPDRGFYGYTF. The CDR3 nucleotides are TGCAGCGTTCCCGACAGGGGGTTCTATGGCTACACCTTC.

The V and J genes are TRBV6-5 and TRBJ2-7; 10 nucleotides align to TRBD1. This CDR3 is 15 amino acids long. In germline, CDR1 is MNHEY, CDR2 SVGAGI. After removal of 8 bases from V and 5 bases from J, the junction contained 12 bases not matched to a gene. CDR3 DNA sequence: TGTGCCAGCTTCCTTGGACAGGGGGTAAGGAACGAGCAGTACTTC. It translates to CASFLGQGVRNEQYF.

This clone has more than one count but fewer than ten. The chain joins TRBV5-1 to TRBJ2-6; possibly TRBD1 for D (6 bases). The CDR3 is 15 amino acids. Trimming shortened V by 4 bases and J by 2 bases, and 10 bases separated the two germline ends. Germline V lookup: CDR1 SGHRS, CDR2 YFSETQ. CDR3 bases: TGCGCCAGCAGCAGTGCAGGGGCTGGGGCCAACGTCCTGACTTTC. Translation: CASSSAGAGANVLTF.

CDR3 DNA sequence: TGTGCCAGCAGACACCCCGACGGAAACTATGGCTACACCTTC. This encodes CASRHPDGNYGYTF. This rearrangement joins TRBV6-1 to TRBJ1-2, with no clear D. The CDR3 is made up of 14 amino acids. The germline V gene encodes CDR1 MNHNS and CDR2 SASEGT. Trimming removed 6 bases from V and 2 bases from J, with 13 bases in between.

This clone was seen only once. The gene calls are TRBV2 and TRBJ1-1; 7 bases fit TRBD1. V dropped 7 bases and J dropped 1; count of bases not matched to a gene: 6. The V gene's germline CDR1 is SNHLY and CDR2 FYNNEI. This CDR3 spans 14 amino acids. In DNA, the CDR3 is TGTGCCAGCATTAACACAGGGGCGAACACTGAAGCTTTCTTT. Protein: CASINTGANTEAFF.

The chain links TRBV27 to TRBJ1-1; D remains ambiguous. V lost 5 bases and J 1 base, leaving 8 bases between the germline ends. Germline loops: CDR1 MNHEY, CDR2 SMNVEV (reference sequence). The CDR3 contains 13 residues. As DNA, the CDR3 is TGTGCCAGCAGTCCCTTCCCGAACACTGAAGCTTTCTTT. Protein sequence: CASSPFPNTEAFF.